This passage covers 13 T cell receptor beta chains from one sample sequenced in a study of cytomegalovirus exposure and HLA in healthy donors. PCR employed 60 Vbeta and 13 Jbeta primers. Generated by immunoSEQ multiplex PCR, the TCRdb table keeps only in-frame clones and is missing some. The sample spans roughly 57,000 clones; the ten largest clones claim over 9%. The sample taken for sequencing was PBMCs. The receptors were sampled from a woman aged 30 to 39 in good health and CMV-seropositive.

CDR3 bases: TGTGCCAGCACGCTTCAGGGAAGCTACGAGCAGTACTTC. Protein sequence: CASTLQGSYEQYF. The J gene is TRBJ2-7, the V gene TRBV25-1; D is possibly TRBD1 (5 bases). CDR1 MGHDK and CDR2 SYGVNS come from the germline V gene. This CDR3 contains 13 residues. Trimming cost V 7 bases and J 3 bases, with 13 bases left between them.

J is TRBJ2-5 and V is TRBV5-6; TRBD2 is a possible D gene (5 bases). V dropped 3 bases and J dropped 4 bases, with 13 bases sitting between them. This CDR3 contains 14 residues. The germline V gene encodes CDR1 SGHDT and CDR2 YYEEEE. The chain's CDR3 is CASSWDPRGETQYF. CDR3 coding DNA: TGTGCCAGCAGCTGGGATCCTCGGGGAGAGACCCAGTACTTC. Complete variable domain (other parts from reference TRBV5-6 and TRBJ2-5): DAGVTQSPTHLIKTRGQQVTLRCSPKSGHDTVSWYQQALGQGPQFIFQYYEEEERQRGNFPDRFSGHQFPNYSSELNVNALLLGDSALYLCASSWDPRGETQYFGPGTRLLVL.

The chain is built from TRBV2 and TRBJ2-5, with 11 bases that match TRBD2. Germline assignment: CDR1 SNHLY and CDR2 FYNNEI. The CDR3 is 15 amino acids. V was clipped by 4 bases and J by 5 bases; unmatched bases: 6. CDR3 region: CASSVELAGVETQYF. The CDR3 DNA sequence: TGTGCCAGCAGTGTGGAACTAGCGGGAGTGGAGACCCAGTACTTC. The full variable domain, completed using reference TRBV2 and TRBJ2-5, is EPEVTQTPSHQVTQMGQEVILRCVPISNHLYFYWYRQILGQKVEFLVSFYNNEISEKSEIFDDQFSVERPDGSNFTLKIRSTKLEDSAMYFCASSVELAGVETQYFGPGTRLLVL.

This chain uses TRBV5-4 with TRBJ1-2, with 7 positions matching TRBD1. The CDR3 has 18 amino acids. Germline lookup yields CDR1 SGHNT and CDR2 YYREEE (reference sequence). After removal of 1 base from V and 2 bases from J, the junction contained 14 bases not matched to a gene. The CDR3 reads CASSLFGRGPVLNYGYTF. CDR3 nucleotides: TGTGCCAGCAGCTTGTTTGGTAGGGGGCCCGTCTTGAACTATGGCTACACCTTC.

The V and J genes are TRBV6-1 and TRBJ1-5; D is unresolved. CDR3 length: 14 residues. CDR1 and CDR2 from the germline V gene are MNHNS and SASEGT. V was pared by 1 base and J by 4 bases, with 8 bases between. The CDR3: CASSEDRGNQPQHF. DNA for the CDR3: TGTGCCAGCAGTGAAGACCGAGGGAATCAGCCCCAGCATTTT.

The chain employs TRBV2 and TRBJ1-2, with 9 bases fitting TRBD1. V lost 6 bases, J lost 6 bases, and 8 bases stayed unmatched. The CDR3 loop spans 14 amino acids. CDR1 is SNHLY, CDR2 FYNNEI, per germline. CDR3 loop: CASRGDRDVDGYTF. CDR3 DNA sequence: TGTGCCAGCAGGGGGGACAGGGACGTCGATGGCTACACCTTC.

The chain is built from TRBV25-1 and TRBJ1-4; the D gene is possibly TRBD1 (5 bases). The germline CDR1 and CDR2 sequences are MGHDK and SYGVNS. The V end lost 3 bases, the J end lost 5 bases, and 13 bases lay between the germline ends. CDR3 length: 15 residues. The CDR3 loop reads CASSDLTEGNEKLFF. CDR3 in DNA: TGTGCCAGCAGTGATTTAACGGAGGGGAATGAAAAACTGTTTTTT.

The chain recombines TRBV11-2 with TRBJ1-1; TRBD1 might be the D (6 bases). V lost 6 bases to trimming and J lost 7 bases, with 21 bases between them. The CDR3 extends over 15 amino acids. The germline V gene has CDR1 SGHAT and CDR2 FQNNGV. CDR3 sequence: CASSYTGHPADEAFF. The CDR3, as DNA: TGTGCCAGCAGTTACACGGGACACCCAGCGGATGAAGCTTTCTTT.

The chain recombines TRBV5-1 with TRBJ2-5; 8 nucleotides agree with TRBD2. V lost 1 base to trimming and J lost 2 bases; unmatched junction nucleotides: 4. This CDR3 region has 15 residues. CDR1 is SGHRS, CDR2 YFSETQ, per germline. The CDR3 here is CASSLLGTRQETQYF. The CDR3 region has the DNA TGCGCCAGCAGCTTGTTGGGGACTAGACAAGAGACCCAGTACTTC.

CDR3: CASSQGRERQYF. DNA of the CDR3: TGTGCCAGCAGCCAAGGTCGGGAGCGACAGTATTTT. The chain combines TRBV4-2 with TRBJ2-3, with D tentatively TRBD2 (6 bases). The CDR3 is 12 amino acids. Trimming pared 1 base from V and 12 bases from J, leaving 11 bases between. Germline CDR1 and CDR2: LGHNA and YNFKEQ.

CDR3 DNA sequence: TGTGCCAGCAGTTTGGTTGCGGGTAATAATTCACCCCTCCACTTT. Amino acid sequence: CASSLVAGNNSPLHF. V usage is TRBV28 and J usage is TRBJ1-6; D not certain. This CDR3 region has 15 residues. Trimming removed 3 bases at V and 5 bases at J, with 11 bases between. CDR1 and CDR2 (germline): MDHEN, SYDVKM.

The CDR3 coding sequence is TGTGCCAGTAGATCGAGAGGTAGCAATCAGCCCCAGCATTTT. Its translation is CASRSRGSNQPQHF. The V call is TRBV19, the J call TRBJ1-5; D is uncertain. V lost 6 bases, J lost 0 bases, and 9 bases lay in between. The CDR3 sequence is 14 residues long. The germline CDR1 and CDR2 sequences are LNHDA and SQIVND (reference sequence).

V gene TRBV11-2 combines with J gene TRBJ2-1; 13 positions agree with TRBD2. V lost 3 bases, J lost 6 bases, and 2 bases stayed unmatched. Germline-derived CDR1 and CDR2 are SGHAT and FQNNGV. The CDR3 covers 15 residues. The CDR3 region has the DNA TGTGCCAGCAGCTTCCGGACTAGCGGGAGCAATGAGCAGTTCTTC. Its translation is CASSFRTSGSNEQFF.